The 13 T cell receptor beta chains in this list originate from one sample, sequenced in a study of T cells in localized non-small cell lung cancer. The method was immunoSEQ multiplex PCR; TCRdb's version includes in-frame clones alone and lacks a portion of them. The sample has 100,000 to 150,000 clones, approximately 88% seen once. The specimen comprised peripheral blood, sampled before any cancer treatment. These receptors were collected from an older female donor with stage I lung adenocarcinoma.

V and J are TRBV19 and TRBJ1-1; 8 nucleotides match TRBD1. Trimming at V came to 3 bases and at J to 4 bases, leaving 4 bases not matched to a gene. The V gene's germline CDR1 is LNHDA and CDR2 SQIVND (reference sequence). CDR3 size: 14 residues. The chain's CDR3 is CASSIRQGSTEAFF. CDR3 DNA sequence: TGTGCCAGTAGTATTAGACAGGGGAGCACTGAAGCTTTCTTT.

The genes are TRBV28 and TRBJ2-7, with D tentatively TRBD1 or TRBD2 (5 bases each). Germline assignment: CDR1 MDHEN and CDR2 SYDVKM. Trimming shortened V by 3 bases and J by 6 bases, and 12 bases separated the two germline ends. This CDR3 has 13 residues. The CDR3 nucleotides are TGTGCCAGCAGTTTGCAGGGACGGGGCGAGCAGTACTTC. Its translation is CASSLQGRGEQYF.

The J gene is TRBJ2-2, the V gene TRBV6-6, with 9 bases that match TRBD1. J was trimmed by 1 base and V by 2 bases; bases with no gene match: 2. The CDR3 extends over 16 amino acids. CDR1 is MNHNY and CDR2 is SVGAGI in the germline V gene (reference sequence). The DNA of the CDR3 is TGTGCCAGCAGTTACGACAGGGGGAAGAACACCGGGGAGCTGTTTTTT. It yields the protein CASSYDRGKNTGELFF.

This chain joins TRBV7-6 and TRBJ2-1; tentatively, D is TRBD1 (5 bases). This CDR3 contains 14 residues. V was trimmed by 6 bases and J by 5 bases, leaving 14 bases between them. The germline CDR1 and CDR2 sequences are SGHVS and FNYEAQ. CDR3: CASRTVKGHNEQFF. The CDR3 bases are TGTGCCAGCAGAACGGTTAAGGGGCACAATGAGCAGTTCTTC.

This clone showed up just a few times. The V and J genes are TRBV28 and TRBJ1-2; no clear D gene. The V end lost 5 bases, the J end lost 1 base, and 8 bases lay between the germline ends. Germline values: CDR1 MDHEN, CDR2 SYDVKM. The CDR3 is 13 amino acids. The DNA for the CDR3 is TGTGCCAGCAGTCAACACCTTAACTATGGCTACACCTTC. It encodes CASSQHLNYGYTF.

V is TRBV10-2 and J is TRBJ2-7; D gene ambiguous. V was cut by 3 bases and J by 7 bases, with 7 bases left in between. Looked up from germline, CDR1 is WSHSY and CDR2 is SAAADI. The CDR3 is 11 residues long. The CDR3 is CASSDWGEQYF. In DNA, the CDR3 is TGCGCCAGCAGTGACTGGGGAGAGCAGTACTTC.

This clone was recorded at least ten times. This chain connects TRBV10-1 to TRBJ2-2; 7 nucleotides align to TRBD1. The CDR3 sequence is 12 residues long. V was clipped by 6 bases and J by 6 bases; unmatched bases: 1. Germline V gene sequence: CDR1 WNHNN, CDR2 SYGVQD (reference sequence). The CDR3 DNA reads as TGCGCCAGCAGAGGACAGGCCGGGGAGCTGTTTTTT. Translated: CASRGQAGELFF.

The chain links TRBV16 to TRBJ2-3, with D perhaps given as TRBD1 or TRBD2 (5 bases each). V gave up 0 bases and J gave up 4 bases, with 11 bases separating them. Germline V gives CDR1 KGHSY, CDR2 FQNENV. This CDR3 is 15 amino acids long. This CDR3 reads CASSQSTGRADTQYF. The CDR3 DNA follows: TGTGCCAGCAGCCAATCGACGGGACGCGCAGATACGCAGTATTTT.

This chain uses TRBV2 with TRBJ1-6; D is undetermined. The CDR3 totals 13 residues. V lost 2 bases, J lost 9 bases, and 8 bases lay in between. Germline-derived CDR1 and CDR2 are SNHLY and FYNNEI. CDR3 residues: CASSESNSSPLHF. In DNA, the CDR3 is TGTGCCAGCAGTGAATCGAATAGTTCACCCCTCCACTTT. The entire variable domain, with the rest obtained from reference TRBV2 and TRBJ1-6, is as follows: EPEVTQTPSHQVTQMGQEVILRCVPISNHLYFYWYRQILGQKVEFLVSFYNNEISEKSEIFDDQFSVERPDGSNFTLKIRSTKLEDSAMYFCASSESNSSPLHFGNGTRLTVT.

The chain links TRBV30 to TRBJ2-7, with a tentative D call TRBD1 (6 bases). This CDR3 is 13 amino acids long. Trimming pared 8 bases from V and 3 bases from J, leaving 17 bases between. Per germline, CDR1 GTSNPN and CDR2 SVGIG (reference sequence). CDR3 region: CAGQGQTNYEQYF. The CDR3 nucleotides are TGTGCCGGCCAGGGGCAGACAAACTACGAGCAGTACTTC.

This chain joins TRBV11-2 and TRBJ2-5; TRBD1 agrees at 8 bases. This CDR3 has 13 amino acids. Germline lookup yields CDR1 SGHAT and CDR2 FQNNGV. The V segment lost 7 bases and the J segment 4 bases; nucleotides outside the gene matches: 5. The CDR3 DNA reads TGTGCCAGCAACCTCGACAGGGGAGAGACCCAGTACTTC. Translating gives CASNLDRGETQYF.

The chain is built from TRBV18 and TRBJ2-7; D unresolved. Deletions cut 2 bases from V and 4 bases from J, with 3 bases between. CDR1 is KGHSH and CDR2 is LQKENI in the germline V gene. This CDR3 has 11 amino acids. CDR3 in DNA: TGTGCCAGCTCACCAGGGTACGAGCAGTACTTC. Translation: CASSPGYEQYF.

The V gene is TRBV5-6, the J gene TRBJ2-2; no firm D call. CDR1 and CDR2 from the germline V gene are SGHDT and YYEEEE. This CDR3 comprises 14 residues. V was clipped by 4 bases and J by 7 bases, with 14 bases between them. The CDR3 DNA sequence: TGTGCCAGCAGCCCGATGCCTCTCTACGGGGAGCTGTTTTTT. It encodes CASSPMPLYGELFF.